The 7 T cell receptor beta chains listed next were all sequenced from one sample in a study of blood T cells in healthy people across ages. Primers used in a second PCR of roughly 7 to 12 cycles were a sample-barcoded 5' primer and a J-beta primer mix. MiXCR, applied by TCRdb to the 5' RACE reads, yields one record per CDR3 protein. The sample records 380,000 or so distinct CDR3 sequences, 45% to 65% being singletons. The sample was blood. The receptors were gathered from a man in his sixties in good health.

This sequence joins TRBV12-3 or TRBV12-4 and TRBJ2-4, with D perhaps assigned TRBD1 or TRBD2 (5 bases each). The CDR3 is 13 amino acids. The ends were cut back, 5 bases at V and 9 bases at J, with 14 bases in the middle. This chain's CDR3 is CASSRDVTSIQYF. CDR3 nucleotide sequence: TGTGCCAGCAGTAGGGACGTTACGAGCATTCAGTACTTC.

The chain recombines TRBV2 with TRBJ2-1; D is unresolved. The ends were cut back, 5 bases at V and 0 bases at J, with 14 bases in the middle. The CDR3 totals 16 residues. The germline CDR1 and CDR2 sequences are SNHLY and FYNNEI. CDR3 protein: CASSPPPAPSYNEQFF. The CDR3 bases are TGTGCCAGCAGTCCCCCCCCAGCACCCTCCTACAATGAGCAGTTCTTC. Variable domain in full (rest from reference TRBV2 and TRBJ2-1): EPEVTQTPSHQVTQMGQEVILRCVPISNHLYFYWYRQILGQKVEFLVSFYNNEISEKSEIFDDQFSVERPDGSNFTLKIRSTKLEDSAMYFCASSPPPAPSYNEQFFGPGTRLTVL.

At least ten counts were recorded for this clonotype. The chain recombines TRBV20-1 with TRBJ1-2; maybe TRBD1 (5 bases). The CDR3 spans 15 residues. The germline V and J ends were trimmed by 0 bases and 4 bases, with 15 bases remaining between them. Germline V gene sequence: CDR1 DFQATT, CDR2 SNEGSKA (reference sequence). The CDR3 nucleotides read TGCAGTGCTAGAGACTACGGGACGGTCCTCTATGGCTACACCTTC. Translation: CSARDYGTVLYGYTF.

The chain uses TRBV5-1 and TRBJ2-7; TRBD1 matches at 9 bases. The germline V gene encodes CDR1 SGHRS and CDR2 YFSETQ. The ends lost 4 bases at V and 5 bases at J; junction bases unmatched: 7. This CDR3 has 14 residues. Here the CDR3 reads CASSTATGGHEQYF. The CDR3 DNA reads TGCGCCAGCAGCACGGCGACAGGGGGGCACGAGCAGTACTTC. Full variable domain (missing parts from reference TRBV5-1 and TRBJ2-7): KAGVTQTPRYLIKTRGQQVTLSCSPISGHRSVSWYQQTPGQGLQFLFEYFSETQRNKGNFPGRFSGRQFSNSRSEMNVSTLELGDSALYLCASSTATGGHEQYFGPGTRLTVT.

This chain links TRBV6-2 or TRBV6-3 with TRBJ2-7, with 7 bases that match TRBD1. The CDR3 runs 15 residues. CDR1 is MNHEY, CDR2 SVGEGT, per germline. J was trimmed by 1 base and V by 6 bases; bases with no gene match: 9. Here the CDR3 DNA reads TGTGCCAGCAGCTTCGGACAGGTGTTTTCCTACGAGCAGTACTTC. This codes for CASSFGQVFSYEQYF.

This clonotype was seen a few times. The CDR3 sequence is CASSSQWRDGEAFF. CDR3 bases: TGTGCCAGCAGCTCCCAGTGGAGGGATGGTGAAGCTTTCTTT. The rearrangement links TRBV7-2 to TRBJ1-1; D uncertain. The CDR3 is 14 amino acids. Deletions cut 4 bases from V and 7 bases from J, with 16 bases between. Germline V lookup: CDR1 SGHTA, CDR2 FQGNSA.

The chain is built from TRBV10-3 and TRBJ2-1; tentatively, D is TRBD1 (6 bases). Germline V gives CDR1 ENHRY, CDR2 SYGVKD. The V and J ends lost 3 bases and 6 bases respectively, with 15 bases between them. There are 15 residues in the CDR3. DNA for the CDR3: TGTGCCATCAGTGAAGGGGGTTCGGAGGCCAATGAGCAGTTCTTC. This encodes CAISEGGSEANEQFF.